This is a list of T cell receptor beta chains from one sample in a study of patients and donors after allogeneic stem cell transplantation. Via MiXCR, TCRdb re-called the RT-PCR reads, giving one row per CDR3 protein. The sample has roughly 200,000 distinct CDR3 sequences; 35% to 45% are singletons. The sample taken for sequencing was blood, either unsorted or a sorted T cell fraction (not recorded which). The receptors shown here come from a human donor who was either an allogeneic HSCT recipient or a stem cell or donor lymphocyte infusion donor (not recorded which). It is not recorded whose cells these are; they may come from a transplant donor. The CDR3 runs from the conserved cysteine through the conserved F or W. The D gene is left open where the match is weak. Not every row has a clone size; where given, it reads once, few, many or a size class.

D gene | clone size | J gene | V gene | CDR3 protein | CDR3 DNA
TRBD1 | - | TRBJ2-1 | TRBV29-1 | CSAGQGILDEQFF | TGCAGCGCGGGACAGGGAATTCTGGATGAGCAGTTCTTC
- | - | TRBJ2-7 | TRBV29-1 | CSVEAGTYEQYF | TGCAGCGTTGAGGCTGGGACCTACGAGCAGTACTTC
TRBD1 | few | TRBJ1-4 | TRBV20-1 | CSRGVINEKLFF | TGCAGCAGGGGGGTGATTAATGAAAAACTGTTTTTT
TRBD1 | - | TRBJ1-6 | TRBV12-3/TRBV12-4 | CASSFVSGGFSPLHF | TGTGCCAGCAGTTTTGTTTCAGGGGGGTTCTCACCCCTCCACTTT
- | - | TRBJ2-3 | TRBV5-5 | CASSLVGLHSGDTQYF | TGTGCCAGCAGCTTGGTGGGACTCCACTCCGGAGATACGCAGTATTTT
- | once | TRBJ2-6 | TRBV7-3 | CASSLTSVVISGANVLTF | TGTGCCAGCAGCTTAACTAGCGTAGTGATTTCTGGGGCCAACGTCCTGACTTTC
- | few | TRBJ2-5 | TRBV3-1 | CASSQVAQETQYF | TGTGCCAGCAGCCAAGTCGCGCAAGAGACCCAGTACTTC
TRBD2 | few | TRBJ2-1 | TRBV4-1 | CASSQDPPGLAYNEQFF | TGCGCCAGCAGCCAAGATCCTCCGGGACTAGCGTACAATGAGCAGTTCTTC
TRBD2 | - | TRBJ2-1 | TRBV24-1 | CATRPSGGGYNEQFF | TGTGCCACCAGGCCTAGCGGGGGGGGTTACAATGAGCAGTTCTTC
- | - | TRBJ1-1 | TRBV7-9 | CASSLGSLIANTEAFF | TGTGCCAGCAGCTTAGGATCCCTTATCGCGAACACTGAAGCTTTCTTT
- | few | TRBJ2-7 | TRBV20-1 | CSADQNYEQYF | TGCAGTGCTGATCAAAACTACGAGCAGTACTTC
- | few | TRBJ2-1 | TRBV2 | CASSEHSPYNEQFF | TGTGCCAGCAGTGAACACAGCCCATACAATGAGCAGTTCTTC
- | - | TRBJ1-5 | TRBV6-5 | CASSYSPRGDQPQHF | TGTGCCAGCAGTTACTCTCCCCGGGGCGATCAGCCCCAGCATTTT
- | - | TRBJ2-3 | TRBV20-1 | CSARDNSSPDTQYF | TGCAGTGCTAGAGATAATTCTAGCCCAGATACGCAGTATTTT
- | - | TRBJ1-2 | TRBV28 | CASSLSWRKEDGYTF | TGTGCCAGCAGTTTGAGTTGGAGGAAAGAAGATGGCTACACCTTC
- | - | TRBJ1-2 | TRBV4-1 | CASSQDHRVDGYTF | TGCGCCAGCAGCCAAGATCACAGGGTGGATGGCTACACCTTC
TRBD2 | - | TRBJ2-3 | TRBV29-1 | CSVEVGLAGGTFTDTQYF | TGCAGCGTTGAAGTTGGACTAGCGGGGGGAACCTTCACAGATACGCAGTATTTT
- | few | TRBJ1-2 | TRBV12-3/TRBV12-4 | CASTLSGGLYGYTF | TGTGCCAGCACCCTAAGCGGGGGTCTCTATGGCTACACCTTC
- | - | TRBJ2-7 | TRBV6-5 | CASSYSDNLYEQYF | TGTGCCAGCAGTTACTCGGACAACCTCTACGAGCAGTACTTC
- | many | TRBJ1-1 | TRBV5-1 | CASSLGLGTTEAFF | TGCGCCAGCAGCTTGGGTTTGGGGACCACTGAAGCTTTCTTT
- | - | TRBJ1-2 | TRBV4-1 | CASSQGTAHNYGYTF | TGCGCCAGCAGCCAAGGAACCGCTCACAACTATGGCTACACCTTC
- | - | TRBJ1-5 | TRBV28 | CASRGAYQPQHF | TGTGCCAGCAGGGGAGCATATCAGCCCCAGCATTTT
- | few | TRBJ1-4 | TRBV15 | CATSRSWGEDEKLFF | TGTGCCACCAGCAGAAGTTGGGGCGAGGATGAAAAACTGTTTTTT
- | - | TRBJ2-3 | TRBV10-1 | CASSDTTDTQYF | TGCGCCAGCAGTGACACCACAGATACGCAGTATTTT
TRBD1 | few | TRBJ1-4 | TRBV12-3/TRBV12-4 | CASTAQGGREKLFF | TGTGCCAGCACCGCTCAGGGGGGTAGGGAAAAACTGTTTTTT
- | few | TRBJ1-1 | TRBV4-3 | CASSQRGRGTEAFF | TGCGCCAGCAGCCAGCGGGGGAGAGGGACTGAAGCTTTCTTT
- | - | TRBJ1-2 | TRBV9 | CASSPGENYGYTF | TGTGCCAGCAGCCCAGGGGAGAACTATGGCTACACCTTC
TRBD1 | - | TRBJ1-5 | TRBV20-1 | CSATGTAKNQPQHF | TGCAGTGCTACTGGGACAGCTAAGAATCAGCCCCAGCATTTT
- | few | TRBJ1-1 | TRBV12-3/TRBV12-4 | CASSILGATEAFF | TGTGCCAGCAGTATCTTGGGGGCCACTGAAGCTTTCTTT
TRBD1 | many | TRBJ1-1 | TRBV5-1 | CASGGTAPDMNTEAFF | TGCGCCAGCGGTGGGACAGCTCCCGACATGAACACTGAAGCTTTCTTT
TRBD2 | - | TRBJ2-3 | TRBV12-3/TRBV12-4 | CASSFPRTSQYF | TGTGCCAGCAGTTTCCCCAGGACTAGTCAGTATTTT
- | few | TRBJ2-3 | TRBV10-1 | CASSDRTSLPDTQYF | TGCGCCAGCAGTGACCGGACTTCCCTCCCAGATACGCAGTATTTT
- | - | TRBJ1-1 | TRBV6-5 | CASSYPQGNTEAFF | TGTGCCAGCAGTTATCCTCAGGGGAACACTGAAGCTTTCTTT
- | - | TRBJ1-4 | TRBV19 | CASTQGNEKLFF | TGTGCCAGTACTCAAGGAAATGAAAAACTGTTTTTT
- | few | TRBJ2-3 | TRBV6-6 | CASRQTSTDTQYF | TGTGCCAGCAGACAGACTAGCACAGATACGCAGTATTTT
TRBD1 | - | TRBJ1-1 | TRBV5-1 | CASSRRTGENTEAFF | TGCGCCAGCAGCAGACGGACAGGGGAGAACACTGAAGCTTTCTTT
- | - | TRBJ1-1 | TRBV9 | CASSVAPDYLTEAFF | TGTGCCAGCAGCGTAGCCCCGGACTACCTCACTGAAGCTTTCTTT
- | few | TRBJ1-4 | TRBV4-2 | CASSQDGHRSNEKLFF | TGTGCCAGCAGCCAAGATGGGCACAGGTCTAATGAAAAACTGTTTTTT
TRBD1 | few | TRBJ1-2 | TRBV6-1 | CASSEAHRGLGGYTF | TGTGCCAGCAGTGAAGCTCACAGGGGGCTGGGTGGCTACACCTTC
- | - | TRBJ2-5 | TRBV5-1 | CASSTAVGRQETQYF | TGCGCCAGCAGCACCGCGGTGGGACGGCAAGAGACCCAGTACTTC
TRBD1 | few | TRBJ1-1 | TRBV4-1 | CASSQARSTGLSAEAFF | TGCGCCAGCAGCCAAGCCCGTTCGACAGGGTTAAGTGCTGAAGCTTTCTTT
TRBD1 | few | TRBJ1-6 | TRBV12-3/TRBV12-4 | CASSRQGVGSPLHF | TGTGCCAGCAGCCGACAGGGGGTTGGTTCACCCCTCCACTTT
- | - | TRBJ1-2 | TRBV7-9 | CATPRKWDGYTF | TGTGCCACCCCCCGAAAGTGGGATGGCTACACCTTC
- | few | TRBJ2-2 | TRBV12-3/TRBV12-4 | CASSLRGDGELFF | TGTGCCAGCAGTCTCCGGGGTGACGGGGAGCTGTTTTTT
- | - | TRBJ2-2 | TRBV28 | CASSLPGQNTGELFF | TGTGCCAGCAGCTTACCGGGACAGAACACCGGGGAGCTGTTTTTT
TRBD1 | - | TRBJ2-7 | TRBV5-1 | CASSYYRTGTYYEQYF | TGCGCCAGCAGCTATTATAGGACAGGGACATACTACGAGCAGTACTTC
- | few | TRBJ2-4 | TRBV12-3/TRBV12-4 | CASSFRQGKNIQYF | TGTGCCAGCAGTTTCCGGCAGGGGAAAAACATTCAGTACTTC
- | - | TRBJ1-1 | TRBV5-1 | CASSLTRGGTEAFF | TGCGCCAGCAGCTTGACTAGGGGAGGGACTGAAGCTTTCTTT